The subject of this entry is one T cell receptor (beta chain). Its recognized antigen is unknown. The record has no base qualities; no much larger clone is one base away. Whole blood was collected in K2EDTA tubes by collaborating institutions according to the institutions' own protocols. For TCRbeta analysis, collaborators shipped samples in one of three forms: frozen whole blood, isolated PBMCs, or DNA extracted from either of those sample types. This entry is derived from a study of blood T cell repertoires in COVID-19 (dated by TCRdb to about 2020). As for the study more broadly: The collaborator samples originated in the United States, Italy and Spain and spanned the acute and convalescent phases of COVID-19. The prospective study material was composed of cDNA or gDNA derived from T cells, B-cell-depleted T cells, or PBMCs. Samples were obtained from the ongoing ImmuneRACE study (first 160 participants) and from 950 to 1,500 subjects provided by 6 global collaborators. Deeply sampled blood TCRbeta repertoires from subjects exposed to, actively infected with, or recovered from COVID-19 were included in the dataset. Nearly every sample came with metadata listing a de-identified subject ID, COVID-19 status, age in years and sex. The repertoires were made available in a free public database intended to serve as a resource for research on the immune response to SARS-CoV-2. Where available, HLA class I and class II types were taken from metadata supplied by the sample provider and were not determined by assay-based typing. Overall results and qualifications from the work: How much clinical and demographic metadata was included differed by source and by participant, and the metadata was provided uncurated.

The immunoSEQ Assay, a bias-controlled multiplex PCR, was used to amplify TCRbeta CDR3 regions from genomic DNA. The paper's processing steps were these. Nucleated cell counts per sample were estimated from amplification of reference gene primers within the assay. To quantify the absolute abundance of each unique TCRbeta CDR3 rearrangement, sequence reads were collapsed and filtered. For each sample, productive Simpson clonality was calculated by taking the square root of Simpson's diversity index across productive rearrangements. TCRdb's version of the immuneACCESS table is confined to in-frame rearrangements and falls short of the full clone set. An unresolved V gene accounts for under half of the shortfall where checked; the remainder is of unknown origin. The D gene and trimming were derived from the DNA, and the V and J assignments and clone size from that table. Here the sample has about 380,000 clones; 85% occur a single time. The ten biggest clones cover 3% to 4% of the sample.

Counted from cysteine to phenylalanine, this CDR3 has 15 amino acids. Kept here is only the CDR3 DNA, which spans 45 bases and is read in frame from base 1. At the junction V is shortened by 3 bases and J by 8 bases, with 16 bases in between. Per the germline V gene, MNHNS is the CDR1 and SASEGT is the CDR2. The source of this sequence is a woman under 30 with acute or convalescent COVID-19. The receptor chain draws on TRBV6-1 and TRBJ1-4, with the identity of the D gene unclear. The sample consisted of peripheral blood. CDR3 loop: CASSELGAVNEKLFF. At the DNA level, the sequence is TGTGCCAGCAGTGAGTTGGGTGCGGTAAACGAAAAACTGTTTTTT.